These 26 T cell receptor beta chains were all obtained from the same sample, sequenced in a study of blood T cell repertoires in COVID-19 (dated by TCRdb to about 2020). The library came from the immunoSEQ multiplex PCR assay. Not all clones reach the TCRdb copy of this immuneACCESS table, which keeps in-frame sequences only. Checked studies attribute under half of the gap to unresolved V genes and leave the rest unexplained. The sample table shows approximately 340,000 clones, and about nine tenths are seen once. About 0.9% of the sample goes to the ten largest clones. The sequenced sample was PBMCs or T cells enriched from blood (not recorded which). The receptors derive from a woman aged 35 to 49 who had been exposed to COVID-19.

This sequence joins TRBV7-3 and TRBJ2-7, with 9 bases lining up with TRBD1. CDR1 is SGHTA and CDR2 is FQGTGA in the germline V gene. This CDR3 has 14 residues. J was trimmed by 3 bases and V by 6 bases; bases with no gene match: 6. The CDR3 sequence is CASRNGGQGYEQYF. The CDR3 bases are TGTGCCAGCAGAAACGGGGGACAGGGCTACGAGCAGTACTTC.

The rearrangement joins TRBV14 to TRBJ2-1; 8 bases are shared with TRBD2. CDR1 is SGHDN, CDR2 FVKESK, per germline. J lost 3 bases, V lost 4 bases, and 2 bases had no gene match. The CDR3 runs 14 residues. CDR3 protein: CASSPLAVYNEQFF. The CDR3 region has the DNA TGTGCCAGCAGCCCACTAGCGGTCTACAATGAGCAGTTCTTC. The variable domain in full, completed from reference TRBV14 and TRBJ2-1, reads EAGVTQFPSHSVIEKGQTVTLRCDPISGHDNLYWYRRVMGKEIKFLLHFVKESKQDESGMPNNRFLAERTGGTYSTLKVQPAELEDSGVYFCASSPLAVYNEQFFGPGTRLTVL.

The chain joins TRBV11-2 to TRBJ2-1, with 8 bases lining up with TRBD2. The trim removed 5 bases at V and 7 bases at J, leaving 10 bases unmatched. Germline V CDR1 and CDR2: SGHAT, FQNNGV. CDR3 size: 15 residues. The CDR3 bases are TGTGCCAGCAGCCGGGGAGCGGGGGCCAAGAATGAGCAGTTCTTC. Its protein is CASSRGAGAKNEQFF.

The chain combines TRBV19 with TRBJ2-4; the D gene is possibly TRBD2 (7 bases). This CDR3 is 16 amino acids long. The V end was cut by 7 bases, the J end by 1 base, with 17 bases between. In germline, CDR1 is LNHDA, CDR2 SQIVND (reference sequence). CDR3 DNA: TGTGCCAGTACCGACAGGACGCGGGGGGCCAAAAACATTCAGTACTTC. It specifies CASTDRTRGAKNIQYF.

The CDR3 loop is CASSSGVEGYTF. CDR3 bases: TGTGCCAGCAGTTCAGGGGTCGAGGGCTACACCTTC. The chain recombines TRBV6-5 with TRBJ1-2; possibly TRBD1 for D (6 bases). Germline V gene sequence: CDR1 MNHEY, CDR2 SVGAGI. V lost 4 bases and J lost 8, with 11 bases in between. The CDR3 covers 12 residues.

V and J are TRBV18 and TRBJ1-2; D not resolved. Trimming stripped 5 bases from V and 8 bases from J, with 9 bases between. CDR3 length: 11 amino acids. Germline CDR1 and CDR2: KGHSH and LQKENI. DNA for the CDR3: TGTGCCAGCTCAGACATCAGGGGCTACACCTTC. Protein product: CASSDIRGYTF.

The chain uses TRBV6-5 and TRBJ1-1; D remains unclear. Germline V lookup: CDR1 MNHEY, CDR2 SVGAGI. V lost 0 bases and J lost 2, with 10 bases in between. The CDR3 is 15 residues long. CDR3 DNA: TGTGCCAGCAGTTACTCGAGACGGAGCAACACTGAAGCTTTCTTT. It yields the protein CASSYSRRSNTEAFF.

The chain employs TRBV7-2 and TRBJ1-5; D not certain. V was shortened by 2 bases and J by 2 bases, with 13 bases between the two germline ends. Germline V lookup: CDR1 SGHTA, CDR2 FQGNSA. The CDR3 spans 16 residues. CDR3 DNA: TGTGCCAGCAGCTTAAGGTCGGACGGGGGCAATCAGCCCCAGCATTTT. Translating gives CASSLRSDGGNQPQHF.

This chain joins TRBV6-5 and TRBJ1-1, with 9 bases that match TRBD1. Germline V CDR1 and CDR2: MNHEY, SVGAGI. V trimming: 6 bases; J trimming: 3 bases; junction bases outside the gene matches: 8. The CDR3 extends over 15 amino acids. CDR3 region: CASRINRGPYTEAFF. The CDR3 nucleotides are TGTGCCAGCAGAATAAACAGGGGGCCCTACACTGAAGCTTTCTTT.

The chain couples TRBV21-1 to TRBJ1-5; the table's D call of TRBD1 was not tested on the DNA. TRBV21-1 is classified as a pseudogene. CDR3 length: 18 amino acids. The CDR3 region has the DNA TGTGCCAGCAGCACAAAGATCTCGGACAGGGTGAGCAATCAGCCCCAGCATTTT. It yields the protein CASSTKISDRVSNQPQHF.

The chain employs TRBV6-5 and TRBJ2-7; no reliable D call. The V gene's germline CDR1 is MNHEY and CDR2 SVGAGI. The CDR3 extends over 14 amino acids. V was pared by 8 bases and J by 5 bases, with 19 bases between. In DNA form, the CDR3 reads TGTGCCAGCGGTAGGCTAGACGTCCCCCACGAGCAGTACTTC. Encoded protein: CASGRLDVPHEQYF.

The chain has TRBV5-4 and TRBJ2-6; possibly TRBD1 for D (5 bases). Germline-derived CDR1 and CDR2 are SGHNT and YYREEE (reference sequence). The CDR3 runs 16 residues. The ends were cut back, 0 bases at V and 0 bases at J, with 7 bases in the middle. The CDR3 protein is CASSLGGVSGANVLTF. The CDR3 region has the DNA TGTGCCAGCAGCTTGGGGGGCGTCTCTGGGGCCAACGTCCTGACTTTC.

J is TRBJ1-2 and V is TRBV12-3 or TRBV12-4; unclear D gene. The CDR3 runs 13 residues. V lost 4 bases and J 4 bases, leaving 10 bases between the germline ends. Here the CDR3 DNA reads TGTGCCAGCAGTTCACTTACTACCTATGGCTACACCTTC. Protein: CASSSLTTYGYTF.

The chain has TRBV11-2 and TRBJ1-5, with D maybe TRBD1 (5 bases). Trimming shortened V by 5 bases and J by 11 bases, and 16 bases separated the two germline ends. CDR3 size: 13 residues. Germline-derived CDR1 and CDR2 are SGHAT and FQNNGV. The CDR3: CASSRTYREAQHF. The DNA of the CDR3 is TGTGCCAGCAGCCGGACATATAGAGAGGCCCAGCATTTT.

This chain links TRBV7-2 with TRBJ1-1; perhaps TRBD1 as D (6 bases). CDR1 SGHTA and CDR2 FQGNSA come from the germline V gene. V gave up 1 base and J gave up 4 bases, with 19 bases separating them. The CDR3 sequence is 17 residues long. The CDR3 is CASSLVGVQGPSTEAFF. Here the CDR3 DNA reads TGTGCCAGCAGCTTAGTCGGGGTTCAGGGGCCGAGCACTGAAGCTTTCTTT.

The chain combines TRBV12-5 with TRBJ1-1; 7 positions agree with TRBD1. This CDR3 is built from 15 residues. J was trimmed by 1 base and V by 5 bases; bases with no gene match: 7. From germline, CDR1 is LGHNT and CDR2 FRNRAP. DNA of the CDR3: TGTGCTAGTGGTCCTTTACGGACAGGGAACACTGAAGCTTTCTTT. Protein sequence: CASGPLRTGNTEAFF.

The chain recombines TRBV7-6 with TRBJ2-2, with D possibly TRBD2 on 5 matching bases. CDR3 length: 15 amino acids. Germline V lookup: CDR1 SGHVS, CDR2 FNYEAQ. The V end was cut by 4 bases, the J end by 1 base, with 10 bases between. The CDR3 nucleotides read TGTGCCAGCAGCTCGAGGGCAGGGAACACCGGGGAGCTGTTTTTT. Translating it yields CASSSRAGNTGELFF.

As concerns this clone: At one of its ends the junction is not consistent with the germline gene, which may arise from a read error. The chain couples TRBV7-7 to TRBJ2-5; TRBD1 agrees at 10 bases. CDR3 length equals 15 residues. CDR1 SSHAT and CDR2 FNYEAQ come from the germline V gene (reference sequence). CDR3: CASSGGTGVFETQYF. The CDR3 DNA is TGTGCTAGCAGCGGTGGGACAGGGGTATTTGAGACCCAGTACTTC.

The V and J genes are TRBV24-1 and TRBJ1-2, with D perhaps matching TRBD1 (5 bases). Trimming left V 0 bases short and J 3 bases short, with 13 bases between. The CDR3 is 16 residues long. Germline lookup yields CDR1 KGHDR and CDR2 SFDVKD. As DNA, the CDR3 is TGTGCCACCAGTGATTTGCTAGGTAAGACAGACTATGGCTACACCTTC. Translating gives CATSDLLGKTDYGYTF.

This clone is a singleton in its sample. The chain recombines TRBV5-1 with TRBJ2-5, with 11 bases aligning to TRBD1. Looked up from germline, CDR1 is SGHRS and CDR2 is YFSETQ. The CDR3 has 15 residues. V gave up 3 bases and J gave up 5 bases; unmatched junction bases: 6. The CDR3 DNA is TGCGCCAGCAGCTATAGGACAGGGGGCTTGGAGACCCAGTACTTC. This encodes CASSYRTGGLETQYF.

The V call is TRBV6-2 or TRBV6-3, the J call TRBJ1-6, with no clear D. The CDR3 loop spans 15 amino acids. Germline assignment: CDR1 MNHEY and CDR2 SVGEGT. V lost 2 bases, J lost 5 bases, and 10 bases lay in between. The CDR3 region has the DNA TGTGCCAGCAGTTACCTCGGAGTCCATAATTCACCCCTCCACTTT. Its protein product is CASSYLGVHNSPLHF.

This clone showed up just once. For the CDR3, the DNA is TGTGCCACCAGCTCATTAGGGGGCTTGGGCTACACCTTC. It is translated as CATSSLGGLGYTF. V gene TRBV24-1 combines with J gene TRBJ1-2; 7 bases agree with TRBD1. V was clipped by 7 bases and J by 8 bases; unmatched bases: 9. The CDR3 totals 13 residues. Looked up from germline, CDR1 is KGHDR and CDR2 is SFDVKD.

The V and J genes are TRBV10-1 and TRBJ1-1; 7 nucleotides agree with TRBD1. Germline lookup yields CDR1 WNHNN and CDR2 SYGVQD (reference sequence). This CDR3 spans 15 amino acids. V was pared by 4 bases and J by 4 bases, with 9 bases of the junction left unmatched. CDR3: CASSGNRGSATEAFF. As DNA, the CDR3 is TGCGCCAGCAGTGGGAACAGGGGCTCCGCCACTGAAGCTTTCTTT.

J is TRBJ1-4 and V is TRBV19; TRBD1 agrees at 7 bases. The germline CDR1 and CDR2 sequences are LNHDA and SQIVND (reference sequence). The V segment lost 9 bases and the J segment 7 bases; nucleotides outside the gene matches: 11. The CDR3 runs to 14 residues. In DNA form, the CDR3 reads TGTGCCAGCAGCAGGGGGACCCAGGGTGAAAAACTGTTTTTT. Protein: CASSRGTQGEKLFF. Full variable domain (outside the CDR3, taken from reference TRBV19 and TRBJ1-4): DGGITQSPKYLFRKEGQNVTLSCEQNLNHDAMYWYRQDPGQGLRLIYYSQIVNDFQKGDIAEGYSVSREKKESFPLTVTSAQKNPTAFYLCASSRGTQGEKLFFGSGTQLSVL.

The gene calls are TRBV18 and TRBJ2-7; 10 bases are a match to TRBD1. This CDR3 is 15 amino acids long. Trimming took 4 bases from V and 3 from J; bases not matched to a gene: 6. Germline CDR1 KGHSH, CDR2 LQKENI. The CDR3 here is CASSLPGQGFYEQYF. CDR3 nucleotides: TGTGCCAGCTCACTACCGGGACAGGGGTTCTACGAGCAGTACTTC.

The chain couples TRBV19 to TRBJ1-2; 7 bases line up with TRBD1. Germline values: CDR1 LNHDA, CDR2 SQIVND (reference sequence). V lost 6 bases to trimming and J lost 5 bases; unmatched junction nucleotides: 12. The CDR3 spans 15 residues. The CDR3 loop reads CASRPSGTEIYGYTF. The CDR3 DNA is TGTGCCAGTAGGCCCTCCGGGACAGAAATTTATGGCTACACCTTC.